One and the same sample provided the 28 T cell receptor beta chains below, sequenced in a study of beta chain features in type 1 diabetes. Reverse transcription of all isolated RNA meant that expressed TCRB transcripts were sequenced. The assay was immunoSEQ multiplex PCR, and TCRdb's table has in-frame clones only and misses some. This table has roughly 300,000 clones, around 8% appearing once. Sequenced sample: central memory CD4+ T cells from blood. These receptors all come from a woman aged 18-29 years in good health.

The chain uses TRBV7-9 and TRBJ2-5; 10 bases are a match to TRBD2. Per the germline V gene, CDR1 is SEHNR and CDR2 is FQNEAQ (reference sequence). This CDR3 spans 16 amino acids. The junction had 10 bases not matched to a gene; V was cut back by 5 bases and J by 4 bases. The CDR3 DNA follows: TGTGCCAGCAGCACACCGGGACTAGCGACGGGAGAGACCCAGTACTTC. This encodes CASSTPGLATGETQYF.

This clone was detected a few times. The V gene is TRBV7-2, the J gene TRBJ1-1, with 8 bases that match TRBD1. The CDR3 has 15 amino acids. V trimming: 1 base; J trimming: 4 bases; junction bases outside the gene matches: 5. From germline, CDR1 is SGHTA and CDR2 FQGNSA. The CDR3 protein is CASSLGTGSRTEAFF. As DNA, the CDR3 is TGTGCCAGCAGCTTAGGGACAGGGTCCCGCACTGAAGCTTTCTTT. The variable domain in full, with the rest retrieved from reference TRBV7-2 and TRBJ1-1, is GAGVSQSPSNKVTEKGKDVELRCDPISGHTALYWYRQSLGQGLEFLIYFQGNSAPDKSGLPSDRFSAERTGGSVSTLTIQRTQQEDSAVYLCASSLGTGSRTEAFFGQGTRLTVV.

The V call is TRBV7-2, the J call TRBJ1-5; D remains ambiguous. The V end lost 1 base, the J end lost 4 bases, and 11 bases lay between the germline ends. CDR1 SGHTA and CDR2 FQGNSA come from the germline V gene. The CDR3 runs to 15 residues. CDR3 sequence reads: CASSLELGGNQPQHF. The DNA of the CDR3 is TGTGCCAGCAGCTTAGAGTTAGGAGGGAATCAGCCCCAGCATTTT.

A word on this clone: The sample contains more than one DNA sequence encoding this CDR3. The chain links TRBV25-1 to TRBJ1-5; D is possibly TRBD1 (5 bases). CDR1 MGHDK and CDR2 SYGVNS come from the germline V gene. Deletions cut 4 bases from V and 4 bases from J, with 11 bases between. This CDR3 has 14 amino acids. The CDR3 sequence is CASSGSTANQPQHF. In nucleotides, the CDR3 is TGTGCCAGCAGTGGGTCGACAGCAAATCAGCCCCAGCATTTT.

This clone showed up just a few times. This chain connects TRBV7-9 to TRBJ1-1, with D possibly matching TRBD1 (6 bases). The V end was cut by 0 bases, the J end by 3 bases, with 8 bases between. The CDR3 totals 14 residues. CDR1 is SEHNR and CDR2 is FQNEAQ in the germline V gene (reference sequence). This CDR3 reads CASSLAGQYTEAFF. Here the CDR3 DNA reads TGTGCCAGCAGCTTAGCGGGACAATACACTGAAGCTTTCTTT.

This chain connects TRBV2 to TRBJ2-7; 8 bases map to TRBD1. Trimming cost V 10 bases and J 3 bases; bases outside gene matches: 5. CDR1 is SNHLY, CDR2 FYNNEI, per germline. The CDR3 contains 12 residues. CDR3 region: CATSGQGYEQYF. CDR3 bases: TGTGCCACCTCTGGACAGGGCTACGAGCAGTACTTC. Complete variable domain (other parts from reference TRBV2 and TRBJ2-7): EPEVTQTPSHQVTQMGQEVILRCVPISNHLYFYWYRQILGQKVEFLVSFYNNEISEKSEIFDDQFSVERPDGSNFTLKIRSTKLEDSAMYFCATSGQGYEQYFGPGTRLTVT.

This clone showed up just a few times. The CDR3, as DNA: TGCGCCAGCAGCGACCTCGGGAGCGCCCAAGAGACCCAGTACTTC. This codes for CASSDLGSAQETQYF. This sequence joins TRBV5-1 and TRBJ2-5, with D maybe TRBD2 (6 bases). This CDR3 spans 15 amino acids. The V gene's germline CDR1 is SGHRS and CDR2 YFSETQ. The germline V and J ends were trimmed by 4 bases and 1 base, with 14 bases remaining between them.

V usage is TRBV10-3 and J usage is TRBJ2-5; TRBD1 agrees at 8 bases. The CDR3 sequence is 13 residues long. J lost 5 bases, V lost 4 bases, and 3 bases had no gene match. Germline V gene lookup returns CDR1 ENHRY and CDR2 SYGVKD. CDR3 bases: TGTGCCATCAGTGGCACAGGGGGGGAGACCCAGTACTTC. As protein: CAISGTGGETQYF.

CDR3 in amino acids: CASSPGRIGEQFF. CDR3 coding DNA: TGTGCCAGCAGCCCCGGGAGGATTGGGGAGCAGTTCTTC. The chain recombines TRBV7-2 with TRBJ2-1, with 7 nucleotides matching TRBD2. Per the germline V gene, CDR1 is SGHTA and CDR2 is FQGNSA. The CDR3 spans 13 residues. After removal of 5 bases from V and 10 bases from J, the junction contained 8 bases not matched to a gene.

The chain combines TRBV21-1 with TRBJ2-7; the table assigns TRBD1, which was not confirmed against the DNA. TRBV21-1 is an annotated pseudogene. This CDR3 comprises 15 residues. The CDR3 coding sequence is TGTGCCAGCAGCAAAGATGGGGGCCTACCATACGAGCAGTACTTC. It encodes CASSKDGGLPYEQYF.

This sequence joins TRBV28 and TRBJ2-5; D may be TRBD1 (6 bases). V lost 5 bases and J 4 bases, leaving 20 bases between the germline ends. CDR1 is MDHEN, CDR2 SYDVKM, per germline. The CDR3 runs 16 residues. CDR3 loop: CASSALRGTWSETQYF. The CDR3 DNA follows: TGTGCCAGCAGTGCGTTGAGGGGGACGTGGTCAGAGACCCAGTACTTC.

The chain is built from TRBV19 and TRBJ2-5; the D call may be TRBD1 or TRBD2 (5 bases each). Germline V CDR1 and CDR2: LNHDA, SQIVND (reference sequence). This CDR3 region has 15 residues. Trimming took off 5 bases at V and 0 bases at J, with 13 bases between the two ends. CDR3 in DNA: TGTGCCAGTAGTGTGGGGGTGAGGAACCAAGAGACCCAGTACTTC. This sequence encodes CASSVGVRNQETQYF.

V gene TRBV5-4 combines with J gene TRBJ2-5, with D tentatively TRBD1 (7 bases). The V end lost 5 bases, the J end lost 1 base, and 18 bases lay between the germline ends. The CDR3 has 16 amino acids. CDR1 is SGHNT, CDR2 YYREEE, per germline (reference sequence). CDR3 nucleotides: TGTGCCAGCAGAACCGGAGGGGGACAGATCCAAGAGACCCAGTACTTC. It encodes CASRTGGGQIQETQYF.

This clone was seen at least ten times. The genes are TRBV7-9 and TRBJ1-1; D is ambiguous. The CDR3 runs 13 residues. Germline V gene lookup returns CDR1 SEHNR and CDR2 FQNEAQ (reference sequence). The V gene lost 1 base and the J gene lost 2 bases, with 5 bases spanning the gap. The CDR3 is CASSLETNTEAFF. In DNA form, the CDR3 reads TGTGCCAGCAGCTTAGAGACCAACACTGAAGCTTTCTTT.

Only a few counts were recorded for this clone. The V and J genes are TRBV7-9 and TRBJ1-5; possibly TRBD1 for D (6 bases). CDR1 and CDR2 (germline): SEHNR, FQNEAQ (reference sequence). The CDR3 has 14 residues. Trimming took off 6 bases at V and 4 bases at J, with 13 bases between the two ends. The CDR3 spells CASSQGTANQPQHF. The CDR3 DNA reads TGTGCCAGCAGTCAGGGGACGGCTAATCAGCCCCAGCATTTT.

The chain carries TRBV5-6 and TRBJ2-7; 7 bases fit TRBD1. J gave up 1 base and V 2 bases, and 12 bases lay outside the gene matches. The CDR3 runs to 17 residues. CDR1 and CDR2 (germline): SGHDT, YYEEEE. The CDR3 nucleotides read TGTGCCAGCAGCTTTTCCCTTAGACAGGGTAGGTCCTACGAGCAGTACTTC. Residues: CASSFSLRQGRSYEQYF. The full variable domain, in which reference TRBV5-6 and TRBJ2-7 provide the parts outside the CDR3, is DAGVTQSPTHLIKTRGQQVTLRCSPKSGHDTVSWYQQALGQGPQFIFQYYEEEERQRGNFPDRFSGHQFPNYSSELNVNALLLGDSALYLCASSFSLRQGRSYEQYFGPGTRLTVT.

This clone was counted only a few times. For the CDR3, the DNA is TGTGCCAGCAGTTTAGGGGCACAAGGAGAAAAACTGTTTTTT. Protein sequence: CASSLGAQGEKLFF. The chain combines TRBV28 with TRBJ1-4; possible D gene TRBD1, 5 bases. V lost 2 bases, J lost 8 bases, and 12 bases lay in between. This CDR3 has 14 residues. From germline, CDR1 is MDHEN and CDR2 SYDVKM.

This chain links TRBV9 with TRBJ2-1, with 8 bases matching TRBD1. This CDR3 comprises 16 residues. Germline values: CDR1 SGDLS, CDR2 YYNGEE. The V gene end was trimmed by 0 bases and the J gene end by 6 bases; junction bases not matched to a gene: 8. Written as DNA, the CDR3 is TGTGCCAGCAGCGTAGAGCCGGGACAGGTGGGCAATGAGCAGTTCTTC. Translation: CASSVEPGQVGNEQFF.

This clone has just a few counts. The chain employs TRBV7-2 and TRBJ2-2; 7 bases map to TRBD1. V dropped 0 bases and J dropped 7; count of bases not matched to a gene: 5. Per the germline V gene, CDR1 is SGHTA and CDR2 is FQGNSA. This CDR3 is built from 15 residues. The CDR3 DNA is TGTGCCAGCAGCTTAGCGGGGACAGCAGGCGGGGAGCTGTTTTTT. Translating it yields CASSLAGTAGGELFF.

This clone was recorded many times. The chain couples TRBV19 to TRBJ1-1; D remains ambiguous. V dropped 3 bases and J dropped 1 base, with 6 bases sitting between them. CDR1 is LNHDA and CDR2 is SQIVND in the germline V gene (reference sequence). The CDR3 consists of 13 residues. This CDR3 reads CASSMNRNTEAFF. In DNA form, the CDR3 reads TGTGCCAGTAGTATGAACAGGAACACTGAAGCTTTCTTT.

Comments on this clone: With a much larger clone just one base away, this may be a read error. Other DNA sequences within the sample encode an identical CDR3. This chain links TRBV28 with TRBJ2-1; unclear D gene. V was trimmed by 4 bases and J by 4 bases, leaving 2 bases between them. The germline V gene encodes CDR1 MDHEN and CDR2 SYDVKM. CDR3 length equals 11 residues. The CDR3 sequence: CASSSYNEQFF. CDR3 coding DNA: TGTGCCAGCAGTTCTTACAATGAGCAGTTCTTC.

This chain joins TRBV11-2 and TRBJ1-2, with 7 nucleotides matching TRBD1. The CDR3 spans 15 residues. Trimming at V came to 3 bases and at J to 0 bases, leaving 4 bases not matched to a gene. Germline CDR1 and CDR2: SGHAT and FQNNGV. CDR3 loop: CASSLEGATNYGYTF. The CDR3 DNA reads TGTGCCAGCAGCTTGGAGGGGGCGACTAACTATGGCTACACCTTC.

The chain recombines TRBV5-1 with TRBJ2-1; D tentatively fits TRBD1 or TRBD2 (6 bases each). From germline, CDR1 is SGHRS and CDR2 YFSETQ. Trimming left V 5 bases short and J 8 bases short, with 14 bases between. The length of the CDR3 is 13 residues. The chain's CDR3 is CASSFAGEDEQFF. CDR3 DNA: TGCGCCAGCAGTTTCGCAGGGGAGGATGAGCAGTTCTTC.

This chain links TRBV11-2 with TRBJ1-5, with no clear D. Deletions cut 2 bases from V and 0 bases from J, with 11 bases between. The CDR3 extends over 16 amino acids. The germline CDR1 and CDR2 sequences are SGHAT and FQNNGV. The CDR3: CASSLSDGNSNQPQHF. Here the CDR3 DNA reads TGTGCCAGCAGCTTATCCGACGGGAATAGCAATCAGCCCCAGCATTTT.

This clone was seen a handful of times. The chain combines TRBV7-2 with TRBJ2-5, with D maybe TRBD1 (5 bases). From germline, CDR1 is SGHTA and CDR2 FQGNSA. The CDR3 extends over 13 amino acids. With 7 bases removed from V and 7 bases from J, the gap between germline ends came to 16 bases. As DNA, the CDR3 is TGTGCCAGCAAACCGACAGACCGATGGACCCAGTACTTC. This sequence encodes CASKPTDRWTQYF.

This clone occurred many times. The CDR3 is CASSKGEAGEAYNEQFF. The DNA of the CDR3 is TGTGCCAGCAGCAAAGGGGAAGCGGGAGAGGCCTACAATGAGCAGTTCTTC. The chain has TRBV21-1 and TRBJ2-1; TRBD2 is taken as the D call from the table, unchecked against the DNA. TRBV21-1 is a listed pseudogene. This CDR3 has 17 amino acids.

This clone was recorded a few times. The chain couples TRBV20-1 to TRBJ2-5; TRBD1 might be the D (6 bases). Trimming removed 8 bases at V and 5 bases at J, with 12 bases between. The CDR3 is 11 amino acids. Germline CDR1 and CDR2: DFQATT and SNEGSKA (reference sequence). The CDR3 DNA reads as TGCAGTAAACAGGGTTGGGAGACCCAGTACTTC. It translates to CSKQGWETQYF.

This clone has ten or more counts. Other DNA sequences from this sample encode an identical CDR3 as well. V gene TRBV5-1 combines with J gene TRBJ2-1; no firm D call. Trimming cost V 0 bases and J 1 base, with 5 bases left between them. The CDR3 covers 14 residues. Per germline, CDR1 SGHRS and CDR2 YFSETQ. CDR3 nucleotide sequence: TGCGCCAGCAGCTTGGGTGGTTCCTACAATGAGCAGTTCTTC. Translated: CASSLGGSYNEQFF.